The entry below gives a single T cell receptor beta chain sequence along with its context. This clonotype was detected many times. This receptor's antigen is unknown. Within one base of it there is no much larger clone, and no base qualities were kept. This specimen comes from a study of T cells after yellow fever vaccination (dated by TCRdb to about 2019). Notes on the research overall: Libraries from fractions with low cell numbers were prepared with the SMART-Seq v4 Ultra Low Input RNA kit. To follow T-cell clones before and after both primary and booster YFV17D yellow fever vaccination, bulk TCR alpha and beta repertoires underwent longitudinal sequencing. Two healthy male donors made up the cohort, one aged 18 to 30 years and the other aged 30 to 40 years. Bulk PBMC replicates and cell subsets were isolated from blood drawn at multiple timepoints before and after both primary and secondary immunization. What the research found in general, with its limitations: The study included only two donors, which limits how far the findings can be generalized. After the booster, most of the clones that had expanded following primary vaccination were detected again (approximately 96% of CD4 and roughly 88% of CD8), which suggests that memory was broadly maintained. A small fraction of clonotypes showed up in both the CD4 and CD8 compartments, probably as a result of convergent recombination. Because abundant contaminating clonotypes from the bulk population could be contained in FACS-sorted repertoires, computational filtering was required. Compared with the primary T-cell response, the secondary T-cell response was weaker but faster, peaking on day 5 rather than day 15.

Reads for this sample came from an Illumina NovaSeq 6000. Synthesis of TCR cDNA relied on 5'RACE template switching, a step that introduced a universal primer site along with unique molecular identifiers. Priming of cDNA synthesis was performed from both the TCR alpha and TCR beta constant segments. Library amplification used two PCR steps, and the second PCR step added sample barcodes and sequencing adapters. Sequencing of libraries was performed on Illumina HiSeq 2500 (2x100 bp) or NovaSeq (2x150 bp). The original methods were these. MIGEC handled demultiplexing of reads and collapsing into UMI consensus sequences, while MiXCR performed V(D)J alignment. Clonotypes responding to the vaccine were identified with edgeR on replicate PBMC samples, with the criteria of FDR below 0.01 and a log2 fold change above 5 up to day 15. Bulk clonotypes were assigned CD4 or CD8 identity according to which sequenced CD4 or CD8 repertoire held them at higher abundance. TCRdb handled the public reads itself, with Q25 trimming in fastp and clone calling in MiXCR, and kept productive beta chains. CDR3 protein sequences are deduplicated, and each keeps its most common genes and DNA. TCRdb's processing, not the authors', yielded these V and J calls. The sample includes 300,000 or so distinct CDR3 sequences, with around 4.1% observed a single time. Of the sample, roughly a quarter falls within the top ten clones.

The CDR3 spans 15 residues, from the cysteine through the phenylalanine. The read is trimmed to its CDR3 DNA, 45 bases read in frame from base 1. CDR1 and CDR2, per the germline V gene, are LGHNA and YSLEER. V is cut by 0 bases and J by 1 base, and the space between the germline ends is 8 bases. The intended sense of this specimen's treatment or condition label: live attenuated yellow fever vaccine strain. At each blood-draw timepoint, two biological replicates of bulk PBMCs were collected. PBMCs were isolated from peripheral blood using a standard Ficoll-Paque protocol. TriZol was used to extract RNA from bulk PBMCs, CD4 and CD8 fractions, and dextramer-positive and dextramer-negative fractions.

This TCR derives from a young man who received the YFV17D yellow fever vaccine. The rearranged chain carries TRBV4-3 and TRBJ2-3; the D gene is unclear. Sequencing used PBMCs, obtained 5 days after the yellow fever booster vaccination. The DNA sequence follows: TGCGCCAGCAGCCAAGATCTGGCCCGCACAGATACGCAGTATTTT. Its protein reads: CASSQDLARTDTQYF.